This TCR beta chain was sequenced during a study of early T cells in non-severe SARS-CoV-2 infection. Study-wide background: Bulk RNA taken from unsorted whole blood was sequenced, leaving chains unpaired.

Concerning this clonotype: Its antigen is unidentified.

Whole-study results and caveats: Clonotype matching in VDJdb favored anti-spike CD8 responses and did not capture private and CD4 specificities.

Individual cDNA molecules carried attached unique molecular identifiers. TCRdb itself ran the 5' RACE reads through MiXCR, one entry per CDR3 protein. The sample lists 50,000 to 70,000 distinct CDR3 sequences, under 15% occurring once. Sample: whole blood. The clonotype comes from an adult who was a healthcare worker with PCR-confirmed SARS-CoV-2 infection or an uninfected control (not recorded which).

The CDR3 loop reads CASSPRQGGREKLFF. As DNA, the CDR3 is TGTGCCAGCAGTCCGAGACAGGGGGGTAGGGAAAAACTGTTTTTT. The V gene is TRBV27, the J gene TRBJ1-4, with 9 bases identical to TRBD1. The CDR3 loop spans 15 amino acids. The V gene end was trimmed by 5 bases and the J gene end by 8 bases; junction bases not matched to a gene: 9. The germline gives CDR1 MNHEY, CDR2 SMNVEV (reference sequence).